One sample yielded the 28 T cell receptor beta chains listed below, sequenced in a study of blood T cell repertoires in COVID-19. Profiled with immunoSEQ multiplex PCR; TCRdb holds only in-frame clones, not every one. The sample includes approximately 330,000 clones, roughly 87% of them seen just once. Material for sequencing was peripheral blood. Source of these receptors: a man aged 25 to 40 with COVID-19, enrolled during active disease.

The J gene is TRBJ1-6, the V gene TRBV9, with D hard to call. This CDR3 spans 15 amino acids. Trimming removed 4 bases at V and 4 bases at J, with 12 bases between. CDR1 SGDLS and CDR2 YYNGEE come from the germline V gene. CDR3 bases: TGTGCCAGCAGCAGGGAGGGTTTATATAATTCACCCCTCCACTTT. Translating it yields CASSREGLYNSPLHF.

The J gene is TRBJ1-1, the V gene TRBV29-1, with 9 bases identical to TRBD1. Germline CDR1 SQVTM, CDR2 ANQGSEA. Unmatched junction bases numbered 14, after V lost 6 bases and J lost 0 bases. CDR3 length equals 17 residues. CDR3 sequence reads: CSVVHYPGTGLNTEAFF. The CDR3 DNA sequence: TGCAGCGTCGTTCATTACCCCGGGACAGGGCTGAACACTGAAGCTTTCTTT.

The V and J genes are TRBV9 and TRBJ2-7; 8 nucleotides align to TRBD2. CDR1 is SGDLS and CDR2 is YYNGEE in the germline V gene. CDR3 length equals 13 residues. J gave up 3 bases and V 4 bases, and 3 bases lay outside the gene matches. CDR3 loop: CASSPGLVYEQYF. The CDR3 DNA reads as TGTGCCAGCAGCCCGGGACTAGTCTACGAGCAGTACTTC.

The chain employs TRBV2 and TRBJ2-2, with 7 bases identical to TRBD1. V was pared by 5 bases and J by 6 bases, with 9 bases of the junction left unmatched. The CDR3 has 15 residues. Germline values: CDR1 SNHLY, CDR2 FYNNEI. In nucleotides, the CDR3 is TGTGCCAGCAGTTTAGACAGGGTAGGCGCCGGGGAGCTGTTTTTT. Protein: CASSLDRVGAGELFF.

The chain joins TRBV29-1 to TRBJ1-2; 9 nucleotides match TRBD1. The V segment lost 1 base and the J segment 3 bases; nucleotides outside the gene matches: 9. Germline V gene data show CDR1 as SQVTM and CDR2 as ANQGSEA. This CDR3 contains 16 residues. CDR3: CSVEGPPGQGYYGYTF. CDR3 nucleotide sequence: TGCAGCGTTGAAGGACCCCCGGGACAGGGTTACTATGGCTACACCTTC.

The gene calls are TRBV9 and TRBJ1-3, with 9 bases aligning to TRBD1. Trimming cost V 0 bases and J 2 bases; bases outside gene matches: 6. Germline CDR1 SGDLS, CDR2 YYNGEE. The CDR3 consists of 17 residues. CDR3 region: CASSVAAYRGPGNTIYF. The CDR3 DNA follows: TGTGCCAGCAGCGTAGCCGCCTACAGGGGGCCTGGAAACACCATATATTTT.

The V and J genes are TRBV6-2 or TRBV6-3 and TRBJ1-3, with TRBD1 matching 7 bases. Germline V gene lookup returns CDR1 MNHEY and CDR2 SVGEGT. The CDR3 length is 16 residues. Unmatched junction bases numbered 7, after V lost 5 bases and J lost 0 bases. The CDR3 sequence is CASSRQGGRSGNTIYF. Here the CDR3 DNA reads TGTGCCAGCAGTCGACAAGGGGGCCGCTCTGGAAACACCATATATTTT.

This clone has a handful of counts. The chain is built from TRBV7-2 and TRBJ2-3; D ambiguous. The germline gives CDR1 SGHTA, CDR2 FQGNSA. The CDR3 totals 14 residues. V was pared by 2 bases and J by 2 bases, with 8 bases between. The CDR3 region has the DNA TGTGCCAGCAGCTTATGGTCAGACACAGATACGCAGTATTTT. Its protein is CASSLWSDTDTQYF. The complete variable domain, with remaining parts taken from reference TRBV7-2 and TRBJ2-3, reads GAGVSQSPSNKVTEKGKDVELRCDPISGHTALYWYRQSLGQGLEFLIYFQGNSAPDKSGLPSDRFSAERTGGSVSTLTIQRTQQEDSAVYLCASSLWSDTDTQYFGPGTRLTVL.

This clone came up a few times. DNA for the CDR3: TGTGCCAGCTCCAGTACGGGAGGGGGAAGCAATCAGCCCCAGCATTTT. It specifies CASSSTGGGSNQPQHF. This chain joins TRBV18 and TRBJ1-5; D is possibly TRBD1 (6 bases). CDR1 and CDR2 from the germline V gene are KGHSH and LQKENI. This CDR3 comprises 16 residues. V was cut by 6 bases and J by 1 base, with 16 bases left in between.

The chain couples TRBV6-2 or TRBV6-3 to TRBJ2-7, with D hard to call. Germline CDR1 is MNHEY and CDR2 is SVGEGT. V gave up 1 base and J gave up 3 bases, with 10 bases separating them. The CDR3 contains 14 residues. The CDR3 is CASSYFSTGYEQYF. In nucleotides, the CDR3 is TGTGCCAGCAGTTACTTCTCCACGGGCTACGAGCAGTACTTC.

The chain couples TRBV9 to TRBJ2-3; maybe TRBD1 (6 bases). Trimming removed 0 bases at V and 4 bases at J, with 15 bases between. This CDR3 contains 16 residues. Germline lookup yields CDR1 SGDLS and CDR2 YYNGEE. The CDR3 protein is CASSVATQGSADTQYF. Here the CDR3 DNA reads TGTGCCAGCAGCGTAGCTACACAGGGTTCGGCAGATACGCAGTATTTT.

This clone came up a few times. The chain combines TRBV27 with TRBJ1-5; 8 nucleotides agree with TRBD1. Trimming took 2 bases from V and 7 from J; bases not matched to a gene: 13. The CDR3 spans 17 residues. Germline V lookup: CDR1 MNHEY, CDR2 SMNVEV (reference sequence). CDR3 DNA: TGTGCCAGCAGTTTAGTAGGACAGGGATTGTCAATGCAGCCCCAGCATTTT. It encodes CASSLVGQGLSMQPQHF.

The chain joins TRBV28 to TRBJ1-2; D not resolved. Trimming shortened V by 5 bases and J by 6 bases, and 16 bases separated the two germline ends. This CDR3 comprises 14 residues. Germline CDR1 reads MDHEN; CDR2 reads SYDVKM. Here the CDR3 reads CASSPTINPDGYTF. In DNA, the CDR3 is TGTGCCAGCAGTCCCACGATCAATCCAGATGGCTACACCTTC.

This clone has a handful of counts. The chain joins TRBV7-3 to TRBJ1-1; 9 bases map to TRBD1. The CDR3 sequence is 13 residues long. In germline, CDR1 is SGHTA, CDR2 FQGTGA. The J segment lost 11 bases and the V segment lost 3 bases, leaving 7 bases of the junction unmatched. The CDR3 bases are TGTGCCAGCAGCTTTGATGGACAGGGGCTGGCTTTCTTT. It encodes CASSFDGQGLAFF. The full variable domain, completed using reference TRBV7-3 and TRBJ1-1, is GAGVSQTPSNKVTEKGKYVELRCDPISGHTALYWYRQSLGQGPEFLIYFQGTGAADDSGLPNDRFFAVRPEGSVSTLKIQRTERGDSAVYLCASSFDGQGLAFFGQGTRLTVV.

V usage is TRBV4-2 and J usage is TRBJ2-3; D is undetermined. Germline lookup yields CDR1 LGHNA and CDR2 YNFKEQ. Deletions cut 6 bases from V and 6 bases from J, with 10 bases between. The CDR3 loop spans 12 amino acids. Here the CDR3 DNA reads TGTGCCAGCAGAAAAGACGGGGATACGCAGTATTTT. Translated, it gives CASRKDGDTQYF.

This clone was seen a few times. The chain combines TRBV7-2 with TRBJ2-7, with D unresolved. There are 14 residues in the CDR3. CDR1 and CDR2 from the germline V gene are SGHTA and FQGNSA. V was cut by 2 bases and J by 2 bases, with 10 bases left in between. The CDR3 DNA reads as TGTGCCAGCAGCTTAAGTCGGTTAGCCTACGAGCAGTACTTC. This sequence encodes CASSLSRLAYEQYF.

The J gene is TRBJ2-2, the V gene TRBV5-1, with TRBD1 as a possible D gene (5 bases). V was trimmed by 4 bases and J by 6 bases, leaving 22 bases between them. CDR1 is SGHRS and CDR2 is YFSETQ in the germline V gene. The CDR3 consists of 17 residues. The CDR3 here is CASSVQAAGSHSGELFF. The CDR3 nucleotides read TGCGCCAGCAGCGTTCAGGCGGCAGGGTCTCATTCCGGGGAGCTGTTTTTT.

The chain links TRBV5-1 to TRBJ2-3; tentative D call: TRBD2 (5 bases). The germline gives CDR1 SGHRS, CDR2 YFSETQ. This CDR3 spans 14 amino acids. V lost 0 bases to trimming and J lost 4 bases, with 9 bases between them. CDR3: CASSLGERADTQYF. The DNA for the CDR3 is TGCGCCAGCAGCTTGGGGGAGAGGGCAGATACGCAGTATTTT.

The V gene is TRBV29-1, the J gene TRBJ2-1; TRBD2 aligns across 8 bases. The CDR3 loop spans 16 amino acids. The V gene's germline CDR1 is SQVTM and CDR2 ANQGSEA. V was clipped by 5 bases and J by 0 bases; unmatched bases: 9. Written as DNA, the CDR3 is TGCAGCGTTTCTTCGGGACTAGAGAGCTCCTACAATGAGCAGTTCTTC. This gives the protein CSVSSGLESSYNEQFF.

This chain's CDR3 is CASSNSGGGTDTQYF. CDR3 in DNA: TGCGCCAGCAGCAATAGCGGGGGTGGCACAGATACGCAGTATTTT. The gene calls are TRBV4-3 and TRBJ2-3; TRBD2 agrees at 9 bases. Germline assignment: CDR1 LGHNA and CDR2 YSLEER. CDR3 length: 15 residues. Trimming took 5 bases from V and 1 from J; bases not matched to a gene: 4.

V is TRBV6-1 and J is TRBJ1-5; possibly TRBD1 for D (6 bases). Trimming took off 5 bases at V and 3 bases at J, with 14 bases between the two ends. This CDR3 comprises 15 residues. The V gene's germline CDR1 is MNHNS and CDR2 SASEGT. CDR3 region: CASSWSGGPNQPQHF. CDR3 in DNA: TGTGCCAGCAGTTGGTCGGGGGGGCCCAATCAGCCCCAGCATTTT.

V and J are TRBV7-3 and TRBJ2-5, with a possible D match to TRBD2 (5 bases). Germline V gene lookup returns CDR1 SGHTA and CDR2 FQGTGA. The length of the CDR3 is 13 residues. V shed 5 bases and J shed 1 base, with 8 bases lying between them. CDR3 in amino acids: CASSHGSQETQYF. Written as DNA, the CDR3 is TGTGCCAGCAGCCATGGGAGCCAAGAGACCCAGTACTTC.

This sequence joins TRBV6-2 or TRBV6-3 and TRBJ2-1; no definite D call. With 5 bases removed from V and 6 bases from J, the gap between germline ends came to 11 bases. The germline V gene encodes CDR1 MNHEY and CDR2 SVGEGT. This CDR3 contains 13 residues. CDR3: CASSPDLINEQFF. The CDR3 DNA sequence: TGTGCCAGCAGTCCCGACTTAATCAATGAGCAGTTCTTC.

The chain has TRBV11-2 and TRBJ2-3; D unclear. CDR3 length equals 13 residues. The germline V gene encodes CDR1 SGHAT and CDR2 FQNNGV. V dropped 3 bases and J dropped 4 bases, with 8 bases sitting between them. CDR3 in DNA: TGTGCCAGCAGCTTCGCCAGGTCAGATACGCAGTATTTT. This encodes CASSFARSDTQYF.

The chain uses TRBV3-1 (or the pseudogene TRBV3-2) and TRBJ2-2, with TRBD1 as a possible D gene (6 bases). The CDR3 covers 15 residues. CDR1 is LGHDT, CDR2 YNNKEL, per germline (reference sequence). The germline V and J ends were trimmed by 1 base and 6 bases, with 12 bases remaining between them. This chain's CDR3 is CASSQATGYAGELFF. Here the CDR3 DNA reads TGTGCCAGCAGCCAAGCCACAGGGTATGCCGGGGAGCTGTTTTTT.

The rearrangement joins TRBV30 to TRBJ1-6; D remains unclear. Trimming removed 3 bases at V and 2 bases at J, with 2 bases between. CDR1 and CDR2 (germline): GTSNPN, SVGIG (reference sequence). The CDR3 sequence is 12 residues long. CDR3 region: CAWSTYNSPLHF. CDR3 nucleotides: TGTGCCTGGAGCACCTATAATTCACCCCTCCACTTT.

The chain joins TRBV11-2 to TRBJ1-2; D call uncertain. This CDR3 comprises 13 residues. The germline V and J ends were trimmed by 5 bases and 4 bases, with 11 bases remaining between them. The germline CDR1 and CDR2 sequences are SGHAT and FQNNGV. The CDR3 nucleotides read TGTGCCAGCAGCGCTACAGTTGCCTATGGCTACACCTTC. Amino acids: CASSATVAYGYTF.

V gene TRBV5-4 combines with J gene TRBJ1-2; 8 bases match TRBD1. The CDR3 extends over 16 amino acids. Germline loops: CDR1 SGHNT, CDR2 YYREEE (reference sequence). V was clipped by 4 bases and J by 8 bases; unmatched bases: 16. CDR3: CASSMVGSGGARGYTF. Here the CDR3 DNA reads TGTGCCAGCAGCATGGTTGGTTCAGGGGGCGCTAGGGGCTACACCTTC. Filled out from reference TRBV5-4 and TRBJ1-2, the complete variable domain reads ETGVTQSPTHLIKTRGQQVTLRCSSQSGHNTVSWYQQALGQGPQFIFQYYREEENGRGNFPPRFSGLQFPNYSSELNVNALELDDSALYLCASSMVGSGGARGYTFGSGTRLTVV.